A selection of T cell receptor beta chains follows, all from one sample in a study of cytomegalovirus exposure and HLA in healthy donors. Sequencing was performed with immunoSEQ multiplex PCR; in TCRdb, only in-frame clones are kept and a portion is missing. This table has 150,000 or so clones, about four fifths appearing once. Sequencing was carried out using PBMCs. All receptors derive from a woman under 30 in good health and CMV-seronegative. Both conserved end residues are part of each CDR3. The order of the fields is CDR3 protein, CDR3 DNA, J gene, D gene, V gene, clone size. The D gene is left open where the match is weak. Rows may omit the clone size; those that give it use once, few, many or a size class.

cdr3_aa: CASNAGTSDNEQFF
cdr3_nt: TGCGCCAGCAACGCCGGGACTAGCGACAATGAGCAGTTCTTC
j_call: TRBJ2-1
d_call: TRBD2
v_call: TRBV10-2
clone_size: once

cdr3_aa: CASRQGEQYF
cdr3_nt: TGCGCCAGCAGACAGGGCGAGCAGTACTTC
j_call: TRBJ2-7
d_call: NA
v_call: TRBV10-1
clone_size: NA

cdr3_aa: CASSNRDRESVF
cdr3_nt: TGTGCCAGTAGTAATCGGGACAGAGAATCGGTCTTT
j_call: TRBJ1-5
d_call: TRBD1
v_call: TRBV19
clone_size: NA

cdr3_aa: CASSLPVAGISGYTF
cdr3_nt: TGTGCCAGCAGCTTGCCCGTGGCAGGGATTAGTGGCTACACCTTC
j_call: TRBJ1-2
d_call: NA
v_call: TRBV5-6
clone_size: NA

cdr3_aa: CASSGLAGGPTDTQYF
cdr3_nt: TGTGCCAGCAGTGGACTAGCGGGAGGGCCAACGGATACGCAGTATTTT
j_call: TRBJ2-3
d_call: TRBD2
v_call: TRBV28
clone_size: NA

cdr3_aa: CATRYHLGDYGIGQFF
cdr3_nt: TGTGCCACCAGGTATCATCTAGGGGACTACGGTATTGGGCAGTTCTTC
j_call: TRBJ2-1
d_call: TRBD2
v_call: TRBV15
clone_size: NA

cdr3_aa: CASMRKNTGELFF
cdr3_nt: TGTGCCAGCATGAGGAAGAACACCGGGGAGCTGTTTTTT
j_call: TRBJ2-2
d_call: NA
v_call: TRBV6-6
clone_size: NA

cdr3_aa: CASSLASGRAYEQYF
cdr3_nt: TGTGCCAGCAGCTTGGCTAGCGGGAGGGCCTACGAGCAGTACTTC
j_call: TRBJ2-7
d_call: TRBD2
v_call: TRBV5-6
clone_size: NA

cdr3_aa: CASRRDREVAGELFF
cdr3_nt: TGTGCCAGCAGGCGCGACAGGGAGGTAGCCGGGGAGCTGTTTTTT
j_call: TRBJ2-2
d_call: NA
v_call: TRBV6-6
clone_size: NA

cdr3_aa: CASSGQGPDTQYF
cdr3_nt: TGTGCCAGCAGCGGACAGGGCCCAGATACGCAGTATTTT
j_call: TRBJ2-3
d_call: TRBD1
v_call: TRBV28
clone_size: NA

cdr3_aa: CASSPSGLYEQYF
cdr3_nt: TGTGCCAGCTCACCTAGCGGACTCTACGAGCAGTACTTC
j_call: TRBJ2-7
d_call: NA
v_call: TRBV18
clone_size: NA

cdr3_aa: CASSRDWDNEQFF
cdr3_nt: TGTGCCAGCAGCCGGGACTGGGACAATGAGCAGTTCTTC
j_call: TRBJ2-1
d_call: NA
v_call: TRBV2
clone_size: few

cdr3_aa: CASGRTGEPQPQHF
cdr3_nt: TGTGCTAGTGGGCGAACAGGGGAGCCTCAGCCCCAGCATTTT
j_call: TRBJ1-5
d_call: TRBD1
v_call: TRBV12-5
clone_size: NA

cdr3_aa: CASSFPGGTEAFF
cdr3_nt: TGTGCCAGCAGCTTCCCGGGGGGCACTGAAGCTTTCTTT
j_call: TRBJ1-1
d_call: NA
v_call: TRBV6-5
clone_size: NA

cdr3_aa: CASSQVYEEKLFF
cdr3_nt: TGCGCCAGCAGCCAAGTATACGAGGAAAAACTGTTTTTT
j_call: TRBJ1-4
d_call: NA
v_call: TRBV4-1
clone_size: NA

cdr3_aa: CASSGTDNMNTEAFF
cdr3_nt: TGTGCCAGTAGCGGGACAGATAACATGAACACTGAAGCTTTCTTT
j_call: TRBJ1-1
d_call: TRBD1
v_call: TRBV19
clone_size: NA

cdr3_aa: CASSHPETGRYEQFF
cdr3_nt: TGCGCCAGCAGCCACCCCGAGACAGGGCGATATGAGCAGTTCTTC
j_call: TRBJ2-1
d_call: TRBD1
v_call: TRBV5-1
clone_size: NA

cdr3_aa: CASSYRGNEKLFF
cdr3_nt: TGTGCCAGCAGTTACAGGGGTAATGAAAAACTGTTTTTT
j_call: TRBJ1-4
d_call: NA
v_call: TRBV6-6
clone_size: NA

cdr3_aa: CASSSLTYEQYF
cdr3_nt: TGTGCCAGCAGCTCGCTAACCTACGAGCAGTACTTC
j_call: TRBJ2-7
d_call: NA
v_call: TRBV6-5
clone_size: NA

cdr3_aa: CASSLDRGMNTEAFF
cdr3_nt: TGTGCCAGCAGCTTGGACAGGGGCATGAACACTGAAGCTTTCTTT
j_call: TRBJ1-1
d_call: TRBD1
v_call: TRBV5-6
clone_size: NA

cdr3_aa: CASSSPGQGLTDTQYF
cdr3_nt: TGCGCCAGCAGTTCACCCGGACAGGGCCTCACAGATACGCAGTATTTT
j_call: TRBJ2-3
d_call: TRBD1
v_call: TRBV10-1
clone_size: NA

cdr3_aa: CASGLGRAGNTEAFF
cdr3_nt: TGTGCTAGTGGTTTGGGGCGGGCGGGGAACACTGAAGCTTTCTTT
j_call: TRBJ1-1
d_call: NA
v_call: TRBV12-5
clone_size: NA

cdr3_aa: CASSFFPGRPSTDTQYF
cdr3_nt: TGTGCCAGCAGTTTCTTCCCTGGGCGCCCTAGCACAGATACGCAGTATTTT
j_call: TRBJ2-3
d_call: NA
v_call: TRBV27
clone_size: NA

cdr3_aa: CASVRDWNRNEQFF
cdr3_nt: TGTGCCAGCGTCCGGGACTGGAACAGGAATGAGCAGTTCTTC
j_call: TRBJ2-1
d_call: NA
v_call: TRBV2
clone_size: NA

cdr3_aa: CASSQGQVINSPLHF
cdr3_nt: TGCGCCAGCAGCCAGGGACAGGTGATTAATTCACCCCTCCACTTT
j_call: TRBJ1-6
d_call: TRBD1
v_call: TRBV4-1
clone_size: few

cdr3_aa: CASSLGLVKKNYEQYF
cdr3_nt: TGTGCCAGCAGCTTGGGACTAGTAAAAAAGAACTACGAGCAGTACTTC
j_call: TRBJ2-7
d_call: TRBD2
v_call: TRBV7-9
clone_size: NA

cdr3_aa: CASRTSGGLQEQYF
cdr3_nt: TGTGCCAGCAGGACTAGCGGGGGCCTACAGGAGCAGTACTTC
j_call: TRBJ2-7
d_call: TRBD2
v_call: TRBV7-9
clone_size: few

cdr3_aa: CASSLAGNYGYTF
cdr3_nt: TGCGCCAGCAGCCTGGCAGGGAACTATGGCTACACCTTC
j_call: TRBJ1-2
d_call: NA
v_call: TRBV5-1
clone_size: NA

cdr3_aa: CASSYGGMNTEAFF
cdr3_nt: TGTGCCAGCAGTTACGGGGGGATGAACACTGAAGCTTTCTTT
j_call: TRBJ1-1
d_call: NA
v_call: TRBV6-5
clone_size: NA

cdr3_aa: CASSEGTGTNQPQHF
cdr3_nt: TGTGCCAGCAGTGAGGGGACAGGGACCAATCAGCCCCAGCATTTT
j_call: TRBJ1-5
d_call: TRBD1
v_call: TRBV28
clone_size: NA

cdr3_aa: CASSFSTYGNTIYF
cdr3_nt: TGCGCCAGCAGCTTCTCGACATATGGAAACACCATATATTTT
j_call: TRBJ1-3
d_call: NA
v_call: TRBV5-1
clone_size: NA

cdr3_aa: CASSLGRGSNQPQHF
cdr3_nt: TGTGCCAGCAGCTTAGGCCGAGGCAGCAATCAGCCCCAGCATTTT
j_call: TRBJ1-5
d_call: NA
v_call: TRBV11-2
clone_size: once

cdr3_aa: CASSSTGFSYNEQFF
cdr3_nt: TGTGCCAGCAGTTCGACAGGGTTCTCCTACAATGAGCAGTTCTTC
j_call: TRBJ2-1
d_call: TRBD1
v_call: TRBV27
clone_size: NA

cdr3_aa: CSAMGEGAQHF
cdr3_nt: TGCAGTGCTATGGGGGAGGGGGCCCAGCATTTT
j_call: TRBJ1-5
d_call: NA
v_call: TRBV20-1
clone_size: NA

cdr3_aa: CASSPFRTGLGYTF
cdr3_nt: TGTGCCAGCTCACCATTCAGGACAGGCCTTGGCTACACCTTC
j_call: TRBJ1-2
d_call: TRBD1
v_call: TRBV18
clone_size: NA

cdr3_aa: CASRDLGDRGGYEQFF
cdr3_nt: TGCGCCAGCAGGGATCTGGGGGACAGGGGGGGTTATGAGCAGTTCTTC
j_call: TRBJ2-1
d_call: TRBD1
v_call: TRBV5-1
clone_size: NA

cdr3_aa: CASREGEETQYF
cdr3_nt: TGTGCCAGCCGCGAGGGAGAGGAGACCCAGTACTTC
j_call: TRBJ2-5
d_call: NA
v_call: TRBV28
clone_size: NA

cdr3_aa: CASSADRGQGGAVPYEQYF
cdr3_nt: TGTGCCAGCAGCGCCGACAGGGGGCAGGGGGGAGCTGTTCCCTACGAGCAGTACTTC
j_call: TRBJ2-7
d_call: TRBD1
v_call: TRBV7-2
clone_size: NA

cdr3_aa: CASSRGQLNQPQHF
cdr3_nt: TGTGCCAGCTCACGCGGACAGTTAAATCAGCCCCAGCATTTT
j_call: TRBJ1-5
d_call: NA
v_call: TRBV18
clone_size: once

cdr3_aa: CASSPSQGSSNTEAFF
cdr3_nt: TGTGCCAGCTCACCGAGTCAGGGTAGTTCTAACACTGAAGCTTTCTTT
j_call: TRBJ1-1
d_call: NA
v_call: TRBV18
clone_size: NA

cdr3_aa: CASSHWTSGSTGANVLTF
cdr3_nt: TGTGCCAGCAGCCATTGGACTAGCGGGAGTACTGGGGCCAACGTCCTGACTTTC
j_call: TRBJ2-6
d_call: TRBD2
v_call: TRBV4-2
clone_size: NA

cdr3_aa: CASSPGQGASTEAFF
cdr3_nt: TGCGCCAGCAGCCCAGGACAGGGGGCGAGCACTGAAGCTTTCTTT
j_call: TRBJ1-1
d_call: TRBD1
v_call: TRBV4-1
clone_size: NA

cdr3_aa: CASSSTGGTEAFF
cdr3_nt: TGTGCCAGTAGTTCGACAGGGGGCACTGAAGCTTTCTTT
j_call: TRBJ1-1
d_call: TRBD1
v_call: TRBV19
clone_size: NA

cdr3_aa: CASSLWGPSSASSYNEQFF
cdr3_nt: TGTGCCAGCAGTTTATGGGGCCCATCTAGCGCGAGCTCCTACAATGAGCAGTTCTTC
j_call: TRBJ2-1
d_call: NA
v_call: TRBV28
clone_size: NA

cdr3_aa: CASSLGRGAYEQYF
cdr3_nt: TGTGCCAGCAGCTTAGGTCGCGGAGCCTACGAGCAGTACTTC
j_call: TRBJ2-7
d_call: NA
v_call: TRBV13
clone_size: few

cdr3_aa: CASSESFKWEGYTF
cdr3_nt: TGTGCCAGCAGTGAATCGTTTAAGTGGGAGGGCTACACCTTC
j_call: TRBJ1-2
d_call: NA
v_call: TRBV6-1
clone_size: NA

cdr3_aa: CASSQGLDRSYEQYF
cdr3_nt: TGTGCCAGCAGCCAGGGACTAGATCGCTCCTACGAGCAGTACTTC
j_call: TRBJ2-7
d_call: TRBD2
v_call: TRBV4-2
clone_size: few

cdr3_aa: CASSTGQGLGVGGEKLFF
cdr3_nt: TGTGCCAGCAGTACCGGACAGGGGTTGGGAGTAGGGGGTGAAAAACTGTTTTTT
j_call: TRBJ1-4
d_call: TRBD1
v_call: TRBV27
clone_size: NA

cdr3_aa: CASSPFTGGGETQYF
cdr3_nt: TGTGCCAGCAGTCCATTTACAGGGGGAGGAGAGACCCAGTACTTC
j_call: TRBJ2-5
d_call: TRBD1
v_call: TRBV6-5
clone_size: NA

cdr3_aa: CASSDAGAPPYEQYF
cdr3_nt: TGTGCCAGCAGTGACGCGGGAGCCCCGCCCTACGAGCAGTACTTC
j_call: TRBJ2-7
d_call: TRBD2
v_call: TRBV6-1
clone_size: NA

cdr3_aa: CASSLGTGAETQYF
cdr3_nt: TGTGCCAGCAGCCTTGGTACGGGTGCGGAGACCCAGTACTTC
j_call: TRBJ2-5
d_call: NA
v_call: TRBV4-2
clone_size: NA

cdr3_aa: CASSTRDREYEQYF
cdr3_nt: TGTGCCAGCAGCACCCGGGACAGAGAATACGAGCAGTACTTC
j_call: TRBJ2-7
d_call: TRBD1
v_call: TRBV5-4
clone_size: NA

cdr3_aa: CASSWSGLSSYEQYF
cdr3_nt: TGTGCCAGCAGCTGGAGCGGGCTGAGCTCCTACGAGCAGTACTTC
j_call: TRBJ2-7
d_call: NA
v_call: TRBV7-2
clone_size: NA